This T cell receptor beta chain was obtained from a study of blood T cell repertoires in COVID-19. Study as a whole: Sites in the United States, Italy and Spain provided acute and convalescent COVID-19 samples.

This table comes from immunoSEQ multiplex PCR, and its TCRdb copy is limited to in-frame clones, with some not included. The sample records a few hundred thousand clones, over 75% being singletons. Trimming cost V 4 bases and J 4 bases; bases outside gene matches: 8. The CDR3 runs to 17 residues. The germline V gene encodes CDR1 SGHRS and CDR2 YFSETQ. The cohort comprised adults aged about 18 to 90 years residing in approximately 25 US areas. Participants' reported clinical history set cohort assignment. Recovered status applied to Cohort 3 donors who had two consecutive negative PCRs. It also applied to those with clearance or with symptom resolution.

The sequenced material came from PBMCs or T cells enriched from blood (not recorded which). V and J are TRBV5-1 and TRBJ2-1; the match to TRBD2 covers 13 bases. The TCR originated in a man between 18 and 35 years old who had recovered from COVID-19. Here the CDR3 reads CASSPSLAGGLYNEQFF. The CDR3 region has the DNA TGCGCCAGCAGCCCCTCACTAGCGGGGGGGCTGTACAATGAGCAGTTCTTC.